A selection of T cell receptor beta chains follows, all from one sample in a study of blood T cells in healthy people across ages. From the 5' RACE reads, TCRdb called clonotypes with MiXCR, one entry per CDR3 protein. The table records about 970,000 distinct CDR3 sequences, 51% of them present only once. Source material: blood. Source of these receptors: a woman in her sixties in good health. The conserved cysteine and the conserved F or W are not part of the CDR3 here.

cdr3_aa: ASSSGRGGHYEQY
j_call: TRBJ2-7
v_call: TRBV11-2
cdr3_length: 13

cdr3_aa: ASSGATFTGNEQF
j_call: TRBJ2-1
v_call: TRBV5-1
cdr3_length: 13

cdr3_aa: ASSCSGTYEQY
j_call: TRBJ2-7
v_call: TRBV28
cdr3_length: 11

cdr3_aa: ASSRRVDADTQY
j_call: TRBJ2-3
v_call: TRBV12-3/TRBV12-4
cdr3_length: 12

cdr3_aa: ASSPREFQPQH
j_call: TRBJ1-5
v_call: TRBV28
cdr3_length: 11

cdr3_aa: ASSTGPGSQPQH
j_call: TRBJ1-5
v_call: TRBV19
cdr3_length: 12

cdr3_aa: SAAPTGTHRETQY
j_call: TRBJ2-5
v_call: TRBV20-1
cdr3_length: 13

cdr3_aa: ASSLVSGRAAETQY
j_call: TRBJ2-5
v_call: TRBV7-9
cdr3_length: 14

cdr3_aa: SARERGSKNIQY
j_call: TRBJ2-4
v_call: TRBV20-1
cdr3_length: 12

cdr3_aa: VSSQIKTGGTQY
j_call: TRBJ2-3
v_call: TRBV3-1
cdr3_length: 12

cdr3_aa: ASSLAGGLRNERY
j_call: TRBJ2-5
v_call: TRBV7-2
cdr3_length: 13

cdr3_aa: ASSLWTSVDTQY
j_call: TRBJ2-3
v_call: TRBV7-2
cdr3_length: 12

cdr3_aa: SAGASGRQETQY
j_call: TRBJ2-5
v_call: TRBV20-1
cdr3_length: 12

cdr3_aa: ASSGVDRYNEQY
j_call: TRBJ2-5
v_call: TRBV13
cdr3_length: 12

cdr3_aa: SAGSGRARNEQF
j_call: TRBJ2-1
v_call: TRBV20-1
cdr3_length: 12

cdr3_aa: SARDHSGANVLT
j_call: TRBJ2-6
v_call: TRBV20-1
cdr3_length: 12

cdr3_aa: ASSQDLNGPPVGSPLH
j_call: TRBJ1-6
v_call: TRBV4-3
cdr3_length: 16

cdr3_aa: ASAPRTRGVQETQY
j_call: TRBJ2-5
v_call: TRBV4-1
cdr3_length: 14

cdr3_aa: ASSLAVGRVGANEQY
j_call: TRBJ2-7
v_call: TRBV7-6
cdr3_length: 15

cdr3_aa: ASSFEGLASADAQY
j_call: TRBJ2-3
v_call: TRBV12-3/TRBV12-4
cdr3_length: 14

cdr3_aa: ATKPAGGYEQY
j_call: -
v_call: TRBV7-2
cdr3_length: 11

cdr3_aa: ASSNSGGFFNEQF
j_call: TRBJ2-1
v_call: TRBV12-3/TRBV12-4
cdr3_length: 13

cdr3_aa: ASSQDRGYQPQH
j_call: TRBJ1-5
v_call: TRBV4-2
cdr3_length: 12

cdr3_aa: ASSRGQLQETQY
j_call: TRBJ2-5
v_call: TRBV28
cdr3_length: 12

cdr3_aa: SANVQGSYGYT
j_call: TRBJ1-2
v_call: TRBV20-1
cdr3_length: 11

cdr3_aa: ASSSEGHEQY
j_call: TRBJ2-7
v_call: TRBV12-3/TRBV12-4
cdr3_length: 10

cdr3_aa: SAPDRGNYEQY
j_call: TRBJ2-7
v_call: TRBV20-1
cdr3_length: 11

cdr3_aa: SASRDIYNEQF
j_call: TRBJ2-1
v_call: TRBV20-1
cdr3_length: 11

cdr3_aa: ASSAGLIRDGYT
j_call: TRBJ1-2
v_call: TRBV9
cdr3_length: 12

cdr3_aa: ASSPSRRGANVLT
j_call: TRBJ2-6
v_call: TRBV18
cdr3_length: 13

cdr3_aa: ASSLADGSYEQY
j_call: TRBJ2-7
v_call: TRBV7-9
cdr3_length: 12

cdr3_aa: ASSPTPTGGNSPLH
j_call: TRBJ1-6
v_call: TRBV6-6
cdr3_length: 14

cdr3_aa: AIRGDFGNTEAF
j_call: TRBJ1-1
v_call: TRBV10-3
cdr3_length: 12

cdr3_aa: ASSPGTGDPGTQY
j_call: TRBJ2-3
v_call: TRBV18
cdr3_length: 13

cdr3_aa: ASSPGQGRGETQY
j_call: TRBJ2-5
v_call: TRBV7-9
cdr3_length: 13

cdr3_aa: ASSGLGYKAEPSKQY
j_call: TRBJ2-7
v_call: TRBV2
cdr3_length: 15

cdr3_aa: SASLAGIAKNIQY
j_call: TRBJ2-4
v_call: TRBV20-1
cdr3_length: 13

cdr3_aa: ASYRDTEAF
j_call: TRBJ1-1
v_call: TRBV2
cdr3_length: 9

cdr3_aa: ASSTPSSRIKSSYEQY
j_call: TRBJ2-7
v_call: TRBV28
cdr3_length: 16

cdr3_aa: ASRRPGRDYT
j_call: TRBJ1-2
v_call: TRBV28
cdr3_length: 10

cdr3_aa: ASSSLGGGNSPLH
j_call: TRBJ1-6
v_call: TRBV7-9
cdr3_length: 13